These 24 T cell receptor beta chains originate from one sample sequenced in a study of cytomegalovirus exposure and HLA in healthy donors. This PCR relied on a set of 60 Vbeta primers and 13 Jbeta primers. Sequenced by immunoSEQ multiplex PCR; TCRdb stores in-frame clones only, minus some. Its table lists over 40,000 clones. The sample taken for sequencing was PBMCs. The receptors here all came from a middle-aged woman in good health and CMV-seronegative.

The rearrangement joins TRBV10-3 to TRBJ1-2, with TRBD1 matching 7 bases. The CDR3 extends over 13 amino acids. The trim removed 4 bases at V and 5 bases at J, leaving 4 bases unmatched. Germline CDR1 reads ENHRY; CDR2 reads SYGVKD. CDR3 coding DNA: TGTGCCATCAGTGCGGAGGGACAGTATGGCTACACCTTC. It codes for CAISAEGQYGYTF.

The genes are TRBV9 and TRBJ1-2, with 7 nucleotides matching TRBD1. The trim removed 3 bases at V and 3 bases at J, leaving 8 bases unmatched. CDR3 length: 15 amino acids. Germline CDR1 reads SGDLS; CDR2 reads YYNGEE. CDR3 coding DNA: TGTGCCAGCAGCGCCCCACAGGGGTGGGACTATGGCTACACCTTC. This gives the protein CASSAPQGWDYGYTF.

This chain connects TRBV6-1 to TRBJ1-5, with a weak D call TRBD1 (6 bases). Germline V CDR1 and CDR2: MNHNS, SASEGT. The length of the CDR3 is 14 residues. With 0 bases removed from V and 7 bases from J, the gap between germline ends came to 10 bases. The chain's CDR3 is CASSEAQGPQPQHF. Here the CDR3 DNA reads TGTGCCAGCAGTGAAGCACAGGGCCCCCAGCCCCAGCATTTT.

This chain joins TRBV7-2 and TRBJ2-1; no firm D call. Between the trimmed V and J ends, which lost 0 bases and 8 bases, there was a span of 11 bases. Germline lookup yields CDR1 SGHTA and CDR2 FQGNSA. CDR3 size: 14 residues. As DNA, the CDR3 is TGTGCCAGCAGCTTAGCCTCCCTTAGCTATGAGCAGTTCTTC. Translation gives CASSLASLSYEQFF.

V is TRBV18 and J is TRBJ2-1, with TRBD2 matching over 8 bases. The CDR3 is made up of 15 amino acids. V trimming: 3 bases; J trimming: 9 bases; junction bases outside the gene matches: 10. Looked up from germline, CDR1 is KGHSH and CDR2 is LQKENI. The CDR3: CASSPERGILTEQFF. In DNA, the CDR3 is TGTGCCAGCTCACCTGAGCGGGGGATCTTAACTGAGCAGTTCTTC. Full variable domain (rest looked up from reference TRBV18 and TRBJ2-1): NAGVMQNPRHLVRRRGQEARLRCSPMKGHSHVYWYRQLPEEGLKFMVYLQKENIIDESGMPKERFSAEFPKEGPSILRIQQVVRGDSAAYFCASSPERGILTEQFFGPGTRLTVL.

J is TRBJ2-3 and V is TRBV6-6; perhaps TRBD2 as D (6 bases). Germline loops: CDR1 MNHNY, CDR2 SVGAGI (reference sequence). The CDR3 is 15 amino acids. Trimming pared 2 bases from V and 3 bases from J, leaving 12 bases between. CDR3 sequence: CASSYPGTYTDTQYF. The CDR3 nucleotides are TGTGCCAGCAGTTACCCCGGGACTTATACAGATACGCAGTATTTT.

The chain has TRBV4-1 and TRBJ1-5; 8 bases agree with TRBD1. Trimming at V came to 2 bases and at J to 4 bases, leaving 4 bases not matched to a gene. The CDR3 has 15 residues. Looked up from germline, CDR1 is MGHRA and CDR2 is YSYEKL. This chain's CDR3 is CASSQTGGENQPQHF. The CDR3, as DNA: TGCGCCAGCAGCCAAACAGGGGGGGAAAATCAGCCCCAGCATTTT.

As to this clone: Germline is not matched at one junction end, which may reflect a read error. V is TRBV7-2 and J is TRBJ2-1; 10 nucleotides match TRBD2. The CDR3 has 15 residues. CDR1 and CDR2 from the germline V gene are SGHTA and FQGNSA. As DNA, the CDR3 is TGTGCCAGCAGCCTAGCGGGAGTGGGATACAATGAGCAGTTCTTC. The encoded protein is CASSLAGVGYNEQFF.

The rearrangement uses TRBV4-3 and TRBJ2-2; D is unclear. This CDR3 is 12 amino acids long. The V and J ends lost 4 bases and 7 bases respectively, with 7 bases between them. The germline V gene has CDR1 LGHNA and CDR2 YSLEER. In nucleotides, the CDR3 is TGCGCCAGCAGCCCGACGGGCGGGGAGCTGTTTTTT. Its translation: CASSPTGGELFF.

The chain is built from TRBV2 and TRBJ1-2, with 8 bases aligning to TRBD1. The CDR3 has 14 amino acids. Unmatched junction bases numbered 4, after V lost 2 bases and J lost 5 bases. CDR1 is SNHLY and CDR2 is FYNNEI in the germline V gene. The CDR3 DNA reads TGTGCCAGCAGTGAACAGGGGGCCCGATATGGCTACACCTTC. Protein product: CASSEQGARYGYTF.

The CDR3 sequence: CASSYRAGYTF. DNA for the CDR3: TGTGCCAGCAGTTACAGGGCTGGCTACACCTTC. The genes are TRBV28 and TRBJ1-2; D is possibly TRBD1 (6 bases). From germline, CDR1 is MDHEN and CDR2 SYDVKM. The germline V and J ends were trimmed by 4 bases and 7 bases, with 7 bases remaining between them. The CDR3 is 11 residues long.

V and J are TRBV5-8 and TRBJ2-1; 7 bases fit TRBD2. This CDR3 comprises 14 residues. V gave up 5 bases and J gave up 2 bases; unmatched junction bases: 4. CDR1 is SGHTS, CDR2 YDEGEE, per germline. The CDR3 nucleotides read TGTGCCAGCAGTTCGGGGGGAGCCTACAATGAGCAGTTCTTC. As protein: CASSSGGAYNEQFF.

This rearrangement joins TRBV19 to TRBJ1-1; weak D call: TRBD1 (6 bases). Between the trimmed V and J ends, which lost 5 bases and 7 bases, there was a span of 11 bases. The CDR3 runs to 12 residues. The germline V gene has CDR1 LNHDA and CDR2 SQIVND (reference sequence). The chain's CDR3 is CASSPQDSEAFF. The CDR3 DNA reads as TGTGCCAGTAGTCCCCAGGACAGTGAAGCTTTCTTT.

This chain links TRBV5-6 with TRBJ2-3; 9 positions agree with TRBD1. This CDR3 region has 15 residues. Germline CDR1 is SGHDT and CDR2 is YYEEEE. V was pared by 2 bases and J by 8 bases, with 9 bases of the junction left unmatched. The chain's CDR3 is CASSLRGTGFVTQYF. In DNA, the CDR3 is TGTGCCAGCAGCTTACGTGGGACAGGGTTCGTTACGCAGTATTTT.

This chain connects TRBV19 to TRBJ2-3; 8 bases fit TRBD2. This CDR3 is 15 amino acids long. Germline V gene sequence: CDR1 LNHDA, CDR2 SQIVND (reference sequence). Trimming took 7 bases from V and 1 from J; bases not matched to a gene: 7. CDR3 amino acids: CASTSGRDGTDTQYF. As DNA, the CDR3 is TGTGCCAGTACAAGCGGGAGAGATGGCACAGATACGCAGTATTTT.

This chain links TRBV5-1 with TRBJ1-5, with a tentative D call TRBD1 (6 bases). CDR3 length: 15 amino acids. V gave up 3 bases and J gave up 5 bases, with 15 bases separating them. Germline V gene lookup returns CDR1 SGHRS and CDR2 YFSETQ. Here the CDR3 reads CASSSGTPGDQPQHF. The CDR3 nucleotides read TGCGCCAGCAGCTCCGGGACACCCGGCGATCAGCCCCAGCATTTT.

The CDR3: CASSTTGGGVNTEAFF. CDR3 DNA: TGTGCCAGCAGTACGACAGGGGGCGGCGTGAACACTGAAGCTTTCTTT. The chain recombines TRBV2 with TRBJ1-1; 10 bases line up with TRBD1. This CDR3 comprises 16 residues. Unmatched junction bases numbered 6, after V lost 5 bases and J lost 0 bases. Germline CDR1 is SNHLY and CDR2 is FYNNEI.

The CDR3 sequence is CASSLDGQSNQPQHF. The CDR3 nucleotides read TGTGCCAGCAGCTTAGATGGACAGTCCAATCAGCCCCAGCATTTT. The V gene is TRBV11-2, the J gene TRBJ1-5, with D maybe TRBD1 (6 bases). The germline V and J ends were trimmed by 0 bases and 3 bases, with 9 bases remaining between them. Germline V lookup: CDR1 SGHAT, CDR2 FQNNGV. The CDR3 is 15 amino acids.

This chain uses TRBV27 with TRBJ2-7; 8 bases map to TRBD1. There are 17 residues in the CDR3. Germline V gene sequence: CDR1 MNHEY, CDR2 SMNVEV (reference sequence). The trim removed 2 bases at V and 2 bases at J, leaving 11 bases unmatched. DNA for the CDR3: TGTGCCAGCAGTTTACAGTTTGTCAGGGGGCTCGCCTACGAGCAGTACTTC. Protein product: CASSLQFVRGLAYEQYF.

The chain combines TRBV7-9 with TRBJ2-7; D is possibly TRBD2 (6 bases). Germline CDR1 is SEHNR and CDR2 is FQNEAQ (reference sequence). V was trimmed by 5 bases and J by 0 bases, leaving 11 bases between them. The CDR3 runs to 14 residues. CDR3: CASSARLDSYEQYF. Written as DNA, the CDR3 is TGTGCCAGCAGCGCACGACTAGACTCCTACGAGCAGTACTTC.

The genes are TRBV10-3 and TRBJ1-2; D possibly corresponds to TRBD1 (5 bases). This CDR3 is 14 amino acids long. CDR1 is ENHRY and CDR2 is SYGVKD in the germline V gene. The V end lost 3 bases, the J end lost 2 bases, and 10 bases lay between the germline ends. CDR3 nucleotides: TGTGCCATCAGTGACAGGGAATTCAACTATGGCTACACCTTC. Translation gives CAISDREFNYGYTF.

The rearrangement uses TRBV19 and TRBJ2-1, with TRBD1 matching over 7 bases. CDR1 and CDR2 from the germline V gene are LNHDA and SQIVND (reference sequence). J was trimmed by 4 bases and V by 4 bases; bases with no gene match: 13. CDR3 length: 17 amino acids. CDR3: CASSRRWGQNLYNEQFF. The DNA of the CDR3 is TGTGCCAGTAGTAGGAGGTGGGGACAGAATCTGTACAATGAGCAGTTCTTC.

V gene TRBV27 combines with J gene TRBJ2-3; the match to TRBD2 covers 8 bases. Looked up from germline, CDR1 is MNHEY and CDR2 is SMNVEV (reference sequence). With V trimmed by 7 bases and J by 5 bases, 11 bases remained unmatched. This CDR3 is built from 15 residues. The CDR3 coding sequence is TGTGCCAGCATGAGACTAGCGAGGATGGGAGATACGCAGTATTTT. It encodes CASMRLARMGDTQYF.

V gene TRBV7-9 combines with J gene TRBJ1-2; a possible D gene is TRBD1 (6 bases). Germline values: CDR1 SEHNR, CDR2 FQNEAQ (reference sequence). This CDR3 region has 13 residues. V shed 5 bases and J shed 2 bases, with 9 bases lying between them. CDR3 coding DNA: TGTGCCAGCAGCCACGGACAGAACTATGGCTACACCTTC. Its protein product is CASSHGQNYGYTF. The full variable domain, with the rest looked up from reference TRBV7-9 and TRBJ1-2, is DTGVSQNPRHKITKRGQNVTFRCDPISEHNRLYWYRQTLGQGPEFLTYFQNEAQLEKSRLLSDRFSAERPKGSFSTLEIQRTEQGDSAMYLCASSHGQNYGYTFGSGTRLTVV.